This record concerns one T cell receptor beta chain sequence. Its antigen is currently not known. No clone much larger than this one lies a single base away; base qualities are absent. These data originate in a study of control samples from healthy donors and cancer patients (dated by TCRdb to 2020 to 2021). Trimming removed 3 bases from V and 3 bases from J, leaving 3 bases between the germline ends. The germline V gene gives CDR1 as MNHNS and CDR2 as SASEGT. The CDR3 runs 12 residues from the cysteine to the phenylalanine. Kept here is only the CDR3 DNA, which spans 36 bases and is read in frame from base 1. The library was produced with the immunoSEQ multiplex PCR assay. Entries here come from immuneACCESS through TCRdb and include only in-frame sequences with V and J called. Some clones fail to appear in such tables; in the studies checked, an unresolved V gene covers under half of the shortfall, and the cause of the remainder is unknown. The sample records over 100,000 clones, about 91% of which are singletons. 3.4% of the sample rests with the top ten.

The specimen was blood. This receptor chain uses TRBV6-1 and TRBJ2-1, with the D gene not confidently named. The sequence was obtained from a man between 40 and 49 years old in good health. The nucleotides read TGTGCCAGCAGTGATTTCTACAATGAGCAGTTCTTC. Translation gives CASSDFYNEQFF.